Below, 21 T cell receptor beta chains from the same sample are listed, as sequenced in a study of long-term antiretroviral therapy in people with HIV. Survey-level immunoSEQ v3.0 assays were run. Sequenced by immunoSEQ multiplex PCR; TCRdb stores in-frame clones only, minus some. The sample yields 20,000 to 25,000 clones, roughly 80% seen once. The sample was unsorted PBMCs, taken 1.1 years before starting antiretroviral therapy. The receptor set was obtained from a woman aged 40 to 55 with HIV.

V is TRBV7-9 and J is TRBJ1-3; D is uncertain. Between the trimmed V and J ends, which lost 10 bases and 8 bases, there was a span of 15 bases. The germline CDR1 and CDR2 sequences are SEHNR and FQNEAQ (reference sequence). The CDR3 extends over 12 amino acids. CDR3 in amino acids: CATYLKSDTIYF. CDR3 bases: TGTGCCACTTATCTCAAATCTGACACCATATATTTT.

V usage is TRBV7-8 and J usage is TRBJ2-7; D is perhaps TRBD1 (6 bases). The CDR3 contains 13 residues. The germline V gene has CDR1 SGHVS and CDR2 FQNEAQ. V lost 4 bases to trimming and J lost 6 bases, with 13 bases between them. The CDR3 nucleotides read TGTGCCAGCAGCTCCTACAGGGCTCCCGAGCAGTACTTC. Protein sequence: CASSSYRAPEQYF.

This chain uses TRBV18 with TRBJ1-3, with 10 bases lining up with TRBD1. Trimming cost V 2 bases and J 1 base; bases outside gene matches: 5. In germline, CDR1 is KGHSH, CDR2 LQKENI. The CDR3 sequence is 17 residues long. CDR3 DNA sequence: TGTGCCAGCTCACCAAAGGGACAGGGGTTTTCTGGAAACACCATATATTTT. This encodes CASSPKGQGFSGNTIYF.

The V call is TRBV11-3, the J call TRBJ2-7; no definite D call. CDR3 length: 14 amino acids. Looked up from germline, CDR1 is SGHNT and CDR2 is YENEEA. V was clipped by 2 bases and J by 3 bases, with 11 bases between them. The CDR3 DNA sequence: TGTGCCAGCAGCTTATGGGGTGCAAGCTACGAGCAGTACTTC. It specifies CASSLWGASYEQYF.

This clone was seen a handful of times. The V gene is TRBV7-9, the J gene TRBJ1-2, with D perhaps TRBD1 (5 bases). Germline CDR1 SEHNR, CDR2 FQNEAQ (reference sequence). CDR3 length: 14 residues. Trimming cost V 1 base and J 4 bases, with 10 bases left between them. The CDR3 protein is CASSLERQSYGYTF. The CDR3 DNA follows: TGTGCCAGCAGCTTAGAGAGACAGAGCTATGGCTACACCTTC.

CDR3 amino acids: CATTYVGNTIYF. As DNA, the CDR3 is TGTGCCACTACCTACGTGGGAAACACCATATATTTT. The J gene is TRBJ1-3, the V gene TRBV19; unclear D gene. CDR3 size: 12 residues. Germline CDR1 and CDR2: LNHDA and SQIVND (reference sequence). Trimming removed 10 bases at V and 4 bases at J, with 11 bases between.

J is TRBJ1-2 and V is TRBV30; D gene ambiguous. Per the germline V gene, CDR1 is GTSNPN and CDR2 is SVGIG (reference sequence). This CDR3 spans 14 amino acids. V lost 0 bases and J lost 4, with 12 bases in between. This CDR3 is CAWSVLDRVYGYTF. The CDR3 nucleotides are TGTGCCTGGAGTGTCCTCGATCGGGTCTATGGCTACACCTTC.

The chain links TRBV6-5 to TRBJ2-7, with D perhaps TRBD2 (6 bases). From germline, CDR1 is MNHEY and CDR2 SVGAGI. V lost 5 bases to trimming and J lost 2 bases, with 16 bases between them. The CDR3 extends over 15 amino acids. CDR3 amino acids: CASSRGTEKTYEQYF. CDR3 DNA sequence: TGTGCCAGCAGTCGGGGGACGGAGAAAACCTACGAGCAGTACTTC.

The rearrangement links TRBV7-2 to TRBJ2-7, with TRBD1 identical over 8 bases. CDR1 is SGHTA and CDR2 is FQGNSA in the germline V gene. The CDR3 consists of 16 residues. Trimming took 3 bases from V and 6 from J; bases not matched to a gene: 13. The CDR3 nucleotides read TGTGCCAGCAGCTTCGAACTTGGGACAGGAGAGAGCGAGCAGTACTTC. Protein: CASSFELGTGESEQYF.

This rearrangement joins TRBV7-6 to TRBJ1-6; unclear D gene. The CDR3 sequence is 16 residues long. Germline V lookup: CDR1 SGHVS, CDR2 FNYEAQ. The V and J ends lost 1 base and 6 bases respectively, with 13 bases between them. This chain's CDR3 is CASSLEGSLRNSPLHF. The CDR3 DNA reads TGTGCCAGCAGCTTAGAGGGATCCCTTCGTAATTCACCCCTCCACTTT. Full variable domain (outside the CDR3, taken from reference TRBV7-6 and TRBJ1-6): GAGVSQSPRYKVTKRGQDVALRCDPISGHVSLYWYRQALGQGPEFLTYFNYEAQQDKSGLPNDRFSAERPEGSISTLTIQRTEQRDSAMYRCASSLEGSLRNSPLHFGNGTRLTVT.

The chain couples TRBV9 to TRBJ2-1; TRBD1 matches 7 bases. This CDR3 is built from 17 residues. After removal of 4 bases from V and 8 bases from J, the junction contained 18 bases not matched to a gene. Germline loops: CDR1 SGDLS, CDR2 YYNGEE. The CDR3: CASSTRQGLRKDDEQFF. DNA for the CDR3: TGTGCCAGCAGCACCCGACAGGGCCTCCGCAAGGACGATGAGCAGTTCTTC.

This chain joins TRBV5-1 and TRBJ1-1; 9 bases line up with TRBD1. Trimming removed 4 bases from V and 4 bases from J; junction bases left unmatched: 11. Germline CDR1 and CDR2: SGHRS and YFSETQ. CDR3 size: 16 residues. CDR3 nucleotide sequence: TGCGCCAGCAGCCGGAACAGGGGGCTAGGGAGCACTGAAGCTTTCTTT. This sequence encodes CASSRNRGLGSTEAFF.

This chain uses TRBV5-1 with TRBJ1-4; D may be TRBD1 (6 bases). The germline V gene has CDR1 SGHRS and CDR2 YFSETQ. The CDR3 loop spans 15 amino acids. Trimming pared 0 bases from V and 3 bases from J, leaving 9 bases between. The CDR3: CASSLGTVPNEKLFF. The CDR3 DNA reads as TGCGCCAGCAGCTTGGGGACAGTGCCTAATGAAAAACTGTTTTTT.

This clone has only one observation. This chain links TRBV5-1 with TRBJ2-1, with a tentative D call TRBD2 (6 bases). Trimming removed 4 bases at V and 3 bases at J, with 14 bases between. The CDR3 is 15 amino acids. In germline, CDR1 is SGHRS, CDR2 YFSETQ. The CDR3: CASSIGTLDYNEQFF. DNA for the CDR3: TGCGCCAGCAGCATCGGGACTCTTGACTACAATGAGCAGTTCTTC.

The chain joins TRBV7-2 to TRBJ1-2; TRBD1 matches 8 bases. The germline CDR1 and CDR2 sequences are SGHTA and FQGNSA. With V trimmed by 5 bases and J by 3 bases, 8 bases remained unmatched. The CDR3 runs to 15 residues. The DNA of the CDR3 is TGTGCCAGCAGCATTCGACAGGGGACTTACTATGGCTACACCTTC. Translation gives CASSIRQGTYYGYTF. The whole variable domain, remainder taken from reference TRBV7-2 and TRBJ1-2, is GAGVSQSPSNKVTEKGKDVELRCDPISGHTALYWYRQSLGQGLEFLIYFQGNSAPDKSGLPSDRFSAERTGGSVSTLTIQRTQQEDSAVYLCASSIRQGTYYGYTFGSGTRLTVV.

V is TRBV5-8 and J is TRBJ1-1; D unresolved. Germline CDR1 SGHTS, CDR2 YDEGEE. The CDR3 sequence is 12 residues long. V lost 6 bases and J 4 bases, leaving 10 bases between the germline ends. The CDR3 bases are TGTGCCAGCACCAGGCATTTCACTGAAGCTTTCTTT. This gives the protein CASTRHFTEAFF.

Points on this clone: The same CDR3 can be traced to other DNA sequences in this sample. The rearrangement uses TRBV19 and TRBJ2-3; no definite D call. The germline V gene has CDR1 LNHDA and CDR2 SQIVND (reference sequence). Trimming stripped 9 bases from V and 6 bases from J, with 7 bases between. There are 10 residues in the CDR3. DNA for the CDR3: TGTGCCAGCCACGGGGATACGCAGTATTTT. Amino acid sequence: CASHGDTQYF.

CDR3 amino acids: CASSQILTYNEQFF. CDR3 bases: TGTGCCAGCAGTCAGATCCTTACCTACAATGAGCAGTTCTTC. J is TRBJ2-1 and V is TRBV11-3; D ambiguous. The V and J ends lost 6 bases and 2 bases respectively, with 11 bases between them. Per the germline V gene, CDR1 is SGHNT and CDR2 is YENEEA. This CDR3 has 14 residues.

This chain uses TRBV11-3 with TRBJ2-1; D call uncertain. The CDR3 loop spans 16 amino acids. V lost 3 bases and J lost 0, with 12 bases in between. Germline lookup yields CDR1 SGHNT and CDR2 YENEEA. The CDR3, as DNA: TGTGCCAGCAGCTTCGGGCGGCTTGTCTCCTACAATGAGCAGTTCTTC. This encodes CASSFGRLVSYNEQFF. Full variable domain (rest looked up from reference TRBV11-3 and TRBJ2-1): EAGVVQSPRYKIIEKKQPVAFWCNPISGHNTLYWYLQNLGQGPELLIRYENEEAVDDSQLPKDRFSAERLKGVDSTLKIQPAELGDSAVYLCASSFGRLVSYNEQFFGPGTRLTVL.

The CDR3 region has the DNA TGTGCCAGCAGACACCCGGGACAGGGAAACTATGGCTACACCTTC. Encoded protein: CASRHPGQGNYGYTF. The chain is built from TRBV5-5 and TRBJ1-2, with TRBD1 matching over 9 bases. The CDR3 length is 15 residues. Per germline, CDR1 SGHKS and CDR2 YYEKEE (reference sequence). Unmatched junction bases numbered 7, after V lost 5 bases and J lost 2 bases.

The V gene is TRBV5-1, the J gene TRBJ1-3; 9 bases map to TRBD1. J gave up 4 bases and V 4 bases, and 12 bases lay outside the gene matches. Germline assignment: CDR1 SGHRS and CDR2 YFSETQ. The CDR3 length is 17 residues. The CDR3 sequence is CASSPPLTGGVGNTIYF. CDR3 nucleotide sequence: TGCGCCAGCAGCCCCCCTCTTACAGGGGGCGTCGGAAACACCATATATTTT.